The clone carrying this TCR beta chain was counted only a few times. The data were taken from a study of blood T cell repertoires in COVID-19. Study summary: Some COVID-19 samples were acute and others convalescent; all came from the United States, Italy and Spain. Sources were T cells, B-cell-depleted T cells, or PBMCs; the material itself was cDNA or gDNA.

Original methodology: How many nucleated cells were present was estimated from reference gene primer amplification. The table came from immunoSEQ multiplex PCR; TCRdb's copy has only in-frame clones and leaves some out. From that table come the V and J calls and clone size; the DNA was used to work out D and trimming. The data show 90,000 to 130,000 clones, around four fifths seen once. The V and J ends lost 10 bases and 7 bases, in that order; junction bases with no gene match: 9. The germline V gene has CDR1 MDHEN and CDR2 SYDVKM. The CDR3 is 14 amino acids. The chain couples TRBV28 to TRBJ1-6; 8 nucleotides agree with TRBD1. This TCR was recovered from an older woman with acute or convalescent COVID-19. Sequencing used peripheral blood. The CDR3 DNA reads TGTGCCATCCCAGGGGGCGGCCGCAATTCACCCCTCCACTTT. Its translation: CAIPGGGRNSPLHF.